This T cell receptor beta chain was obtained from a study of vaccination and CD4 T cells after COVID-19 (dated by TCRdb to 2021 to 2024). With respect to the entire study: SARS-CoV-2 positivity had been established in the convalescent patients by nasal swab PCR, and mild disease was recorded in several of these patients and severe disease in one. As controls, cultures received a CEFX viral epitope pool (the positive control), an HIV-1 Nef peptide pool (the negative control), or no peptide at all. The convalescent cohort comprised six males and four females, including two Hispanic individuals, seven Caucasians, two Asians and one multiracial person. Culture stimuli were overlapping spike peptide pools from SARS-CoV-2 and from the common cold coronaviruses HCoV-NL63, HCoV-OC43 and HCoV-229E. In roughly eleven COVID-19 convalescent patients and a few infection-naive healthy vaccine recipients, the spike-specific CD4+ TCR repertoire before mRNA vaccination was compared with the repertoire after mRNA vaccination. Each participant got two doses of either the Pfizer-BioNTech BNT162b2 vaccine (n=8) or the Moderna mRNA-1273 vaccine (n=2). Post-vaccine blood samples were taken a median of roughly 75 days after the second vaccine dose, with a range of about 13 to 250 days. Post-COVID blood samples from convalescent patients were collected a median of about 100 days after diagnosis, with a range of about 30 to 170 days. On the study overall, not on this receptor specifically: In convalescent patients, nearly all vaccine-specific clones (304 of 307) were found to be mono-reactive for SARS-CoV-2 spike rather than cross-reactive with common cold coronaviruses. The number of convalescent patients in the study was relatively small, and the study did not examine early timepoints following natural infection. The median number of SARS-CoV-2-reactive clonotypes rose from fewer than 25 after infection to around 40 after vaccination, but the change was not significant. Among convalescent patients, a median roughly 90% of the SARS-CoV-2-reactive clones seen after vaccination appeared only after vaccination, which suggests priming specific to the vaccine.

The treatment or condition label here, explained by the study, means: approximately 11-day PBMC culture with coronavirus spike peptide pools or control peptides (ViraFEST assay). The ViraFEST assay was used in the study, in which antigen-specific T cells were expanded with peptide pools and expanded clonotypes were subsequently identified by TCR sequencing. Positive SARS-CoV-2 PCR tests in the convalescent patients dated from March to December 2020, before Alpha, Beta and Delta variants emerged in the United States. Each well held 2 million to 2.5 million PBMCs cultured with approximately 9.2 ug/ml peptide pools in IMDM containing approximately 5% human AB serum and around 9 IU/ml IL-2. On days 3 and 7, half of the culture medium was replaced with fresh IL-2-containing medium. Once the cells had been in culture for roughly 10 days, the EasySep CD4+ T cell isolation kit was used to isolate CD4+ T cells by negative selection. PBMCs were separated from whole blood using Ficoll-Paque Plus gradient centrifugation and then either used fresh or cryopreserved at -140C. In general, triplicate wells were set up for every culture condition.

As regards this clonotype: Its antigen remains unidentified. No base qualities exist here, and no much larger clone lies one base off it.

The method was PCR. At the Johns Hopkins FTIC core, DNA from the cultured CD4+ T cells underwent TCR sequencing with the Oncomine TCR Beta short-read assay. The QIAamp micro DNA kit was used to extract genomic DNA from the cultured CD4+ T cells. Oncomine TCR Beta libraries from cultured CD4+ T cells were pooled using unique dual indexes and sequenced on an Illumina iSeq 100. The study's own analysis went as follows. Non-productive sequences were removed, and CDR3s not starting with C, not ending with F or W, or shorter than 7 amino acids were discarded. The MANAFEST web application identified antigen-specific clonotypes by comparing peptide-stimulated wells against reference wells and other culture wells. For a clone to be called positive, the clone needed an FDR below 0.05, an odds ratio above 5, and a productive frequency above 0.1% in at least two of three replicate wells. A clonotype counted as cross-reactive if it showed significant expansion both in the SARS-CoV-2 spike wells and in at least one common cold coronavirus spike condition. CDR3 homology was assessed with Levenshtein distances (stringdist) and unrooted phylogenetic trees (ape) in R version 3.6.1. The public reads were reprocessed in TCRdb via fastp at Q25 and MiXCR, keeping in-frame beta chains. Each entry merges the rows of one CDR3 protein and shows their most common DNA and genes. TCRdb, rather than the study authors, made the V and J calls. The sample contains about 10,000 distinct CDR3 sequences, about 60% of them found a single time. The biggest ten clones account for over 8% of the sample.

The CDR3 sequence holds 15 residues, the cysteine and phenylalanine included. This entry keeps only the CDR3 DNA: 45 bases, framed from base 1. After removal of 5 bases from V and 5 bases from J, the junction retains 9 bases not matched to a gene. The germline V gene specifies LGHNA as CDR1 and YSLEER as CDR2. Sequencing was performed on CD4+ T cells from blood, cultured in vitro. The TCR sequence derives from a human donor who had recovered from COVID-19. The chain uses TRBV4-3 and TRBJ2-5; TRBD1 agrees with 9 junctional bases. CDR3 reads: CASSIGTGREETQYF. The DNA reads TGCGCCAGCAGCATCGGGACAGGGAGAGAGGAGACCCAGTACTTC.